This T cell receptor (beta chain) emerged from a study of T cells in localized non-small cell lung cancer. TCRdb keeps only in-frame clones here, not all; method: immunoSEQ multiplex PCR. The table has roughly 18,000 clones, approximately 83% seen once. The V end lost 4 bases, the J end lost 13 bases, and 8 bases lay between the germline ends. Germline CDR1 and CDR2: PRHDT and FYEKMQ (reference sequence). The CDR3 has 11 residues. Points on this clone: The antigen is undetermined.

Study results and limitations: Adjacent lung exhibited a median of approximately 59 among the 100 most abundant tumor clones. Elevated blood T cell density was associated with longer overall survival. Tumor showed lower T cell clonality than uninvolved adjacent lung, where it was highest. Sequencing was restricted to one tumor region; therefore, heterogeneity remains possible.

The TCR sequence derives from an older female donor with stage I lung adenocarcinoma. The rearrangement joins TRBV13 to TRBJ1-6; D possibly corresponds to TRBD1 (5 bases). The sample in question was peripheral blood, obtained before any cancer treatment. CDR3 sequence (DNA): TGTGCCAGCAGCTCCCAGGGTCCCCTCCACTTT. It specifies CASSSQGPLHF.